The rows below give T cell receptor beta chains drawn from one sample of a study of shared clonotypes between healthy human individuals. Repertoires were generated with immunoSEQ multiplex PCR, while TCRdb's copy carries only in-frame clones and drops some. The data show 1,100,000 or so clones, roughly 74% seen once. The material sequenced was memory CD4+ T cells from PBMCs. These receptors were collected from a man aged 18 to 29 in good health. Some clones in this sample may be carry-over from other donors' samples. CDR3s include the opening cysteine and the closing phenylalanine or tryptophan.

CDR3aa	j_gene	v_gene
CASSIRTDEKLFF	TRBJ1-4	TRBV5-5
CSVLRDRAAGYTF	TRBJ1-2	TRBV29-1
CASSILGATGELFF	TRBJ2-2	TRBV19
CASSEGGTYEQYF	TRBJ2-7	TRBV25-1
CASSLPTGGPGELFF	TRBJ2-2	TRBV5-4
CASRDLQGRNYGYTF	TRBJ1-2	TRBV6-5
CATSLGSSGNTIYF	TRBJ1-3	TRBV15
CASSHKQGIGEKLFF	TRBJ1-4	TRBV5-8
CASSQDIRLSGANVLTF	TRBJ2-6	TRBV4-1
CASSLFRVDTGELFF	TRBJ2-2	TRBV5-6
CASSVLDRSYEQYF	TRBJ2-7	TRBV9
CSVDRGGTEAFF	TRBJ1-1	TRBV29-1
CASSPGDPQPQHF	TRBJ1-5	TRBV4-2
CASSALTDYEQYF	TRBJ2-7	TRBV2
CASSPLAGVSDEQFF	TRBJ2-1	TRBV18
CASSYVGGVGEQFF	TRBJ2-1	TRBV6-5
CASSLGPNYGYTF	TRBJ1-2	TRBV5-5
CATSNGNSYEQYF	TRBJ2-7	TRBV5-1
CASSIGGSPDTQYF	TRBJ2-3	TRBV19
CASSPLGGSGTDTQYF	TRBJ2-3	TRBV18
CASSLGQGTAQETQYF	TRBJ2-5	TRBV5-1
CASSYRRAGTDEQFF	TRBJ2-1	TRBV7-9
CASSVGTGAYNEQFF	TRBJ2-1	TRBV5-1
CASMRGRSNQPQHF	TRBJ1-5	TRBV28
CASRRYNEQFF	TRBJ2-1	TRBV6-5
CASSLALGMNTGELFF	TRBJ2-2	TRBV5-4
CASSAWGDHSYEQYF	TRBJ2-7	TRBV9
CASSVGIGNTIYF	TRBJ1-3	TRBV9
CASSLVWKNTGELFF	TRBJ2-2	TRBV7-9
CASIGQAYEQYF	TRBJ2-7	TRBV28
CASSQNNRSNTGELFF	TRBJ2-2	TRBV14
CASRGTSGNNEQFF	TRBJ2-1	TRBV6-6
CASTKGQAYEQYF	TRBJ2-7	TRBV6-1